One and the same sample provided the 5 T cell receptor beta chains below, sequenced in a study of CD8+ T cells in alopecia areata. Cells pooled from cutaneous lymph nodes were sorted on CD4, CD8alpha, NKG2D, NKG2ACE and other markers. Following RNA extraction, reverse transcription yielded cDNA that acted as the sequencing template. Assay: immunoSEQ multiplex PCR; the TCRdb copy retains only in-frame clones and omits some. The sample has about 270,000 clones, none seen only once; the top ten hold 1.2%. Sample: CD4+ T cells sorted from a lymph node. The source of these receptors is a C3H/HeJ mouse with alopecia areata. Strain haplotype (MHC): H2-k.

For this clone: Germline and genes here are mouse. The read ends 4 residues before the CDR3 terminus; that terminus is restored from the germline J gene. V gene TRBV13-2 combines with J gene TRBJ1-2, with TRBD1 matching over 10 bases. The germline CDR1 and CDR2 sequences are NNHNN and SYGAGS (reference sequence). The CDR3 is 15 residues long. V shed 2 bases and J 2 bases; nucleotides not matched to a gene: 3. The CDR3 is CASGEAGQGNSDYTF. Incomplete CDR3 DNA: TGTGCCAGCGGTGAGGCGGGACAGGGGAACTCC.

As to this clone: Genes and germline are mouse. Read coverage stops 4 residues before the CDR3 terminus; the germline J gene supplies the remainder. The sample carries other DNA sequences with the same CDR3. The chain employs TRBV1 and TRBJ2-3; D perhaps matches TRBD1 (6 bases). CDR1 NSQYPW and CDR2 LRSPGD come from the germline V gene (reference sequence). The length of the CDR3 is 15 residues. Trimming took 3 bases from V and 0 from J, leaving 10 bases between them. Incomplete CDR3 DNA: TGCACCTGCAGTGCCCGGGGACAAAGTGCAGAA. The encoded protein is CTCSARGQSAE. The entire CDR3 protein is CTCSARGQSAETLYF.

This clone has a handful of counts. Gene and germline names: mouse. CDR3 protein: CASTDSDYTF. CDR3 bases read: TGTGCCAGCACTGACTCC. The rearrangement joins TRBV14 to TRBJ1-2; D is ambiguous. The DNA ends 4 residues before the CDR3 does, and the rest of the CDR3 is filled in from the germline J gene. The CDR3 totals 10 residues. V lost 6 bases and J 3 bases, leaving 3 bases between the germline ends. Germline CDR1 and CDR2: SGHDT and FRDEAV.

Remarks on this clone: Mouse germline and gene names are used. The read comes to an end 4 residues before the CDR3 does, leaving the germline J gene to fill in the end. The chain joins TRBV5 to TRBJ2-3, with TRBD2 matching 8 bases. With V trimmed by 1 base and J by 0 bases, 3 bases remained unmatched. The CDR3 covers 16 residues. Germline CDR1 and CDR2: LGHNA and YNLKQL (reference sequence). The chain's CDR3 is CASSQVGGTSAETLYF. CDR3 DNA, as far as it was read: TGTGCCAGCAGCCAAGTGGGGGGGACTAGTGCAGAA.

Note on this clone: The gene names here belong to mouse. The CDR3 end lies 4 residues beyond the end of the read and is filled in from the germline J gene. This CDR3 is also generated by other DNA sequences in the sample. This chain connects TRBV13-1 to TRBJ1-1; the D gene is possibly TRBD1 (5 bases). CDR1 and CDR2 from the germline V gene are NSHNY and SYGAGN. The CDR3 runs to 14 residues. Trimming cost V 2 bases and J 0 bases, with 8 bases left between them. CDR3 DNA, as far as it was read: TGTGCCAGCAGTGAGGAAGGGGCAAACACA. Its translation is CASSEEGANT. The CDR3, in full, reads CASSEEGANTEVFF.